These 27 T cell receptor beta chains originate from one sample sequenced in a study of shared clonotypes between healthy human individuals. Terminally differentiated effector memory CD45RA+ cells were left out of the naive CD8 fraction, which was CD45RO-negative and positively selected for CCR7. The repertoire was sequenced with immunoSEQ multiplex PCR; TCRdb's copy has only in-frame clones and lacks some. The sample shows about 2.2 million clones, around 95% of them seen only once. The specimen was naive CD8+ T cells from PBMCs. These receptors originate from a young man in good health. Some clones in this sample may be carry-over from other donors' samples.

As concerns this clone: In the same sample, other DNA sequences code for this CDR3. This chain connects TRBV27 to TRBJ2-7, with 7 bases that match TRBD2. The ends lost 5 bases at V and 1 base at J; junction bases unmatched: 5. The CDR3 has 14 amino acids. Per the germline V gene, CDR1 is MNHEY and CDR2 is SMNVEV (reference sequence). Here the CDR3 DNA reads TGTGCCAGCAGTCTCAGCGGGGCTTCCTACGAGCAGTACTTC. This codes for CASSLSGASYEQYF.

The rearrangement uses TRBV5-1 and TRBJ1-1; 7 bases map to TRBD1. With V trimmed by 4 bases and J by 0 bases, 6 bases remained unmatched. The germline CDR1 and CDR2 sequences are SGHRS and YFSETQ. The CDR3 is made up of 15 amino acids. The CDR3 reads CASSLRDRLNTEAFF. The CDR3 DNA follows: TGCGCCAGCAGCCTCCGGGACAGATTGAACACTGAAGCTTTCTTT.

This chain's CDR3 is CASSPLTGASSYEQYF. CDR3 bases: TGTGCCAGCAGCCCCCTGACGGGGGCGAGTTCCTACGAGCAGTACTTC. The V gene is TRBV7-9, the J gene TRBJ2-7; D is perhaps TRBD1 or TRBD2 (6 bases each). The CDR3 loop spans 16 amino acids. Trimming pared 5 bases from V and 1 base from J, leaving 18 bases between. Germline values: CDR1 SEHNR, CDR2 FQNEAQ (reference sequence).

This chain joins TRBV30 and TRBJ2-7; D is undetermined. The CDR3 is made up of 15 amino acids. With 4 bases removed from V and 4 bases from J, the gap between germline ends came to 20 bases. Germline assignment: CDR1 GTSNPN and CDR2 SVGIG (reference sequence). CDR3 protein: CAWTTPKKLKYEQYF. The CDR3 bases are TGTGCCTGGACCACCCCGAAGAAACTAAAGTACGAGCAGTACTTC.

The gene calls are TRBV19 and TRBJ2-3; no definite D call. The V and J ends lost 3 bases and 4 bases respectively, with 11 bases between them. The length of the CDR3 is 14 residues. Germline V gives CDR1 LNHDA, CDR2 SQIVND (reference sequence). CDR3 coding DNA: TGTGCCAGTAGTATCCTAGGTTACGCAGATACGCAGTATTTT. Translation gives CASSILGYADTQYF.

The chain couples TRBV27 to TRBJ2-7, with 16 bases that match TRBD2. Germline CDR1 MNHEY, CDR2 SMNVEV (reference sequence). CDR3 size: 20 residues. Trimming took 4 bases from V and 2 from J; bases not matched to a gene: 14. As DNA, the CDR3 is TGTGCCAGCAGTTCCCCGGGACTAGCGGGAGGGTCGGCCCTTACCTACGAGCAGTACTTC. It encodes CASSSPGLAGGSALTYEQYF.

J is TRBJ2-2 and V is TRBV9; D unresolved. With 3 bases removed from V and 5 bases from J, the gap between germline ends came to 14 bases. The CDR3 is made up of 15 amino acids. Germline V CDR1 and CDR2: SGDLS, YYNGEE. Written as DNA, the CDR3 is TGTGCCAGCAGCGCCGCCAGAGAGATTACCGGGGAGCTGTTTTTT. This gives the protein CASSAAREITGELFF.

This clone was seen just once. The chain carries TRBV11-2 and TRBJ2-1; no clear D gene. The CDR3 totals 14 residues. Trimming took 4 bases from V and 3 from J, leaving 10 bases between them. Germline-derived CDR1 and CDR2 are SGHAT and FQNNGV. The CDR3 here is CASSSRVDYNEQFF. The CDR3 DNA is TGTGCCAGCAGCTCGAGAGTCGACTACAATGAGCAGTTCTTC.

This chain connects TRBV13 to TRBJ1-4; possible D gene TRBD1, 5 bases. Germline V gene sequence: CDR1 PRHDT, CDR2 FYEKMQ (reference sequence). V was shortened by 5 bases and J by 6 bases, with 16 bases between the two germline ends. CDR3 length: 15 residues. This chain's CDR3 is CASSPLGGKYEKLFF. DNA of the CDR3: TGTGCCAGCAGCCCTTTGGGGGGGAAGTATGAAAAACTGTTTTTT.

The rearrangement joins TRBV29-1 to TRBJ1-2; 10 bases are shared with TRBD1. With V trimmed by 6 bases and J by 4 bases, 8 bases remained unmatched. Germline V gives CDR1 SQVTM, CDR2 ANQGSEA. The CDR3 covers 14 residues. CDR3 sequence: CSVNSGTGVYGYTF. Written as DNA, the CDR3 is TGCAGCGTCAACTCCGGGACAGGGGTCTATGGCTACACCTTC.

This chain links TRBV7-2 with TRBJ2-7; perhaps TRBD2 as D (5 bases). CDR1 is SGHTA, CDR2 FQGNSA, per germline. The CDR3 consists of 14 residues. The V end lost 0 bases, the J end lost 6 bases, and 12 bases lay between the germline ends. DNA for the CDR3: TGTGCCAGCAGCTTAGCGGGAGTGAGAGGCGAGCAGTACTTC. Translated, it gives CASSLAGVRGEQYF.

CDR3 nucleotide sequence: TGTGCTAGTGGTTTTTCCCTCAGCGAGACAGGGGGAATGACTGAAGCTTTCTTT. Its translation: CASGFSLSETGGMTEAFF. The chain couples TRBV12-5 to TRBJ1-1; 9 bases map to TRBD1. From germline, CDR1 is LGHNT and CDR2 FRNRAP. V was pared by 3 bases and J by 5 bases, with 16 bases of the junction left unmatched. This CDR3 has 18 amino acids.

This clone was seen once. The chain joins TRBV27 to TRBJ1-2, with 8 bases aligning to TRBD1. There are 16 residues in the CDR3. CDR1 and CDR2 (germline): MNHEY, SMNVEV (reference sequence). With 5 bases clipped from V and 10 bases from J, the junction kept 18 bases outside the gene matches. This CDR3 is CASSPGQGTGYMSYTF. CDR3 in DNA: TGTGCCAGCAGTCCCGGACAGGGTACTGGGTATATGTCCTACACCTTC.

V is TRBV9 and J is TRBJ1-5; TRBD1 matches 9 bases. The V gene end was trimmed by 3 bases and the J gene end by 3 bases; junction bases not matched to a gene: 4. Germline V gene data show CDR1 as SGDLS and CDR2 as YYNGEE. This CDR3 spans 15 amino acids. The CDR3 DNA follows: TGTGCCAGCAGCGCATGGGACAGGGTCAATCAGCCCCAGCATTTT. This encodes CASSAWDRVNQPQHF.

The J gene is TRBJ2-7, the V gene TRBV27, with unresolved D. CDR1 and CDR2 (germline): MNHEY, SMNVEV (reference sequence). This CDR3 contains 15 residues. The V end was cut by 5 bases, the J end by 2 bases, with 16 bases between. CDR3 coding DNA: TGTGCCAGCAGTCCCGACCTTGGAAGGGCCTACGAGCAGTACTTC. It translates to CASSPDLGRAYEQYF.

As concerns this clone: Other DNA sequences within the sample encode an identical CDR3. The chain joins TRBV19 to TRBJ1-1, with D uncertain. With 2 bases removed from V and 5 bases from J, the gap between germline ends came to 3 bases. The CDR3 length is 11 residues. Germline CDR1 reads LNHDA; CDR2 reads SQIVND (reference sequence). In DNA, the CDR3 is TGTGCCAGTAGTATATGGACTGAAGCTTTCTTT. Its translation is CASSIWTEAFF. Drawing the rest from reference TRBV19 and TRBJ1-1, the complete variable domain is DGGITQSPKYLFRKEGQNVTLSCEQNLNHDAMYWYRQDPGQGLRLIYYSQIVNDFQKGDIAEGYSVSREKKESFPLTVTSAQKNPTAFYLCASSIWTEAFFGQGTRLTVV.

The chain has TRBV16 and TRBJ1-2, with D possibly being TRBD1 (6 bases). V dropped 4 bases and J dropped 2 bases, with 8 bases sitting between them. The CDR3 is 13 residues long. The V gene's germline CDR1 is KGHSY and CDR2 FQNENV. Here the CDR3 DNA reads TGTGCCAGCAGCCGAGGACAGAACTATGGCTACACCTTC. Its translation is CASSRGQNYGYTF.

This clone has just one count. This chain joins TRBV13 and TRBJ2-7; the match to TRBD1 covers 10 bases. CDR1 is PRHDT, CDR2 FYEKMQ, per germline (reference sequence). J lost 3 bases, V lost 3 bases, and 2 bases had no gene match. This CDR3 comprises 14 residues. CDR3 amino acids: CASSFRDRGYEQYF. The CDR3 bases are TGTGCCAGCAGCTTCCGGGACAGGGGCTACGAGCAGTACTTC.

V and J are TRBV6-1 and TRBJ2-6, with unresolved D. This CDR3 spans 20 amino acids. From germline, CDR1 is MNHNS and CDR2 SASEGT. Trimming left V 4 bases short and J 0 bases short, with 22 bases between. The CDR3 here is CASSVQQGSPPTSGANVLTF. The CDR3 DNA reads as TGTGCCAGCAGTGTACAACAAGGGTCCCCTCCAACCTCTGGGGCCAACGTCCTGACTTTC.

The V call is TRBV27, the J call TRBJ1-1; D unclear. The germline gives CDR1 MNHEY, CDR2 SMNVEV (reference sequence). CDR3 length: 14 residues. Trimming cost V 6 bases and J 1 base, with 12 bases left between them. CDR3 sequence: CASSSPGSNTEAFF. The CDR3, as DNA: TGTGCCAGCAGCTCACCGGGCTCGAACACTGAAGCTTTCTTT.

This chain joins TRBV6-4 and TRBJ1-2; 10 bases agree with TRBD1. Germline-derived CDR1 and CDR2 are MRHNA and SNTAGT. With V trimmed by 6 bases and J by 5 bases, 3 bases remained unmatched. This CDR3 has 13 residues. The CDR3 DNA sequence: TGTGCCAGCAGGGGGACAGGGGAGTATGGCTACACCTTC. It is translated as CASRGTGEYGYTF.

V and J are TRBV5-1 and TRBJ2-7; D gene unclear. V was pared by 2 bases and J by 5 bases, with 14 bases between. Germline V gives CDR1 SGHRS, CDR2 YFSETQ. This CDR3 has 14 amino acids. The DNA of the CDR3 is TGCGCCAGCAGCTTAAGACCGTTAGGCGACGAGCAGTACTTC. Translating it yields CASSLRPLGDEQYF.

The rearrangement uses TRBV27 and TRBJ2-7, with 7 bases aligning to TRBD1. This CDR3 has 13 residues. Germline-derived CDR1 and CDR2 are MNHEY and SMNVEV (reference sequence). The trim removed 6 bases at V and 6 bases at J, leaving 8 bases unmatched. DNA for the CDR3: TGTGCCAGCAGACAGGGGTTTTATAGCGAGCAGTACTTC. It translates to CASRQGFYSEQYF.

Remarks on this clone: This clone may be a read error of a much larger clone one base away. The sample contains more than one DNA sequence encoding this CDR3. The V call is TRBV5-6, the J call TRBJ2-7; no clear D gene. With 3 bases removed from V and 0 bases from J, the gap between germline ends came to 4 bases. CDR3 length equals 12 residues. Germline CDR1 is SGHDT and CDR2 is YYEEEE. As DNA, the CDR3 is TGTGCCAGCAGCTCGAGCTCCTACGAGCAGTACTTC. Residues: CASSSSSYEQYF.

The chain carries TRBV4-1 and TRBJ2-4, with 9 nucleotides matching TRBD1. The CDR3 covers 20 residues. Unmatched junction bases numbered 15, after V lost 3 bases and J lost 0 bases. Germline assignment: CDR1 MGHRA and CDR2 YSYEKL. As DNA, the CDR3 is TGCGCCAGCAGCCAGCTCTTACAGGGGGCCCTCTTTCCAGCCAAAAACATTCAGTACTTC. Its protein is CASSQLLQGALFPAKNIQYF.

CDR3 DNA sequence: TGTGCCAGCAGCGTGGACAGGCTTAACTACGAGCAGTACTTC. Protein product: CASSVDRLNYEQYF. The chain joins TRBV5-4 to TRBJ2-7; 7 nucleotides align to TRBD1. Looked up from germline, CDR1 is SGHNT and CDR2 is YYREEE (reference sequence). CDR3 size: 14 residues. Trimming at V came to 4 bases and at J to 3 bases, leaving 7 bases not matched to a gene. Drawing the rest from reference TRBV5-4 and TRBJ2-7, the complete variable domain is ETGVTQSPTHLIKTRGQQVTLRCSSQSGHNTVSWYQQALGQGPQFIFQYYREEENGRGNFPPRFSGLQFPNYSSELNVNALELDDSALYLCASSVDRLNYEQYFGPGTRLTVT.

This clone was seen only once. V usage is TRBV28 and J usage is TRBJ1-5; D remains unclear. The germline V and J ends were trimmed by 5 bases and 4 bases, with 15 bases remaining between them. The CDR3 sequence is 15 residues long. Germline-derived CDR1 and CDR2 are MDHEN and SYDVKM. CDR3 region: CASSPFRGTNQPQHF. CDR3 DNA: TGTGCCAGCAGTCCCTTTCGTGGTACTAATCAGCCCCAGCATTTT.